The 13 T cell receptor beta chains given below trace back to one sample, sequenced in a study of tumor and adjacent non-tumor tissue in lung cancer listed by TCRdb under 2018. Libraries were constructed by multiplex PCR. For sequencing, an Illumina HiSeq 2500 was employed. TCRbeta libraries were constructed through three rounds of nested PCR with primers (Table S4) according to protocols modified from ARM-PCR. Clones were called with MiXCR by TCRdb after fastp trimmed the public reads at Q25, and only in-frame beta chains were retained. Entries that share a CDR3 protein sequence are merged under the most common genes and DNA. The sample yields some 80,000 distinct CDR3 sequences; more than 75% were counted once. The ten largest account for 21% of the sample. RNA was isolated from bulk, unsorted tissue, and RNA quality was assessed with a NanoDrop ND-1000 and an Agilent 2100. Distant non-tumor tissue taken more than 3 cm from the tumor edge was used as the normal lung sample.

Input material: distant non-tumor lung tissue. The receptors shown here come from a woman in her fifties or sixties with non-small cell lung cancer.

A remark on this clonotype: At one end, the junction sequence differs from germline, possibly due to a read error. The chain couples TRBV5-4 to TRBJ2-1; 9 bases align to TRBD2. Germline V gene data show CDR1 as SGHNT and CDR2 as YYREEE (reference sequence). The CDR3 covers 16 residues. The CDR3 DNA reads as TGTGCCAGCAGCGTCCCCCAGACTAGCGGCCACAATGAGCAGTTATTT. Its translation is CASSVPQTSGHNEQLF.

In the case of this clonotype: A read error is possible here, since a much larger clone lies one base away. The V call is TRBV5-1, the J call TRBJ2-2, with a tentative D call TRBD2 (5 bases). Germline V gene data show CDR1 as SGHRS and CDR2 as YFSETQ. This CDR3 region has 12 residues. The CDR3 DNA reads TGCGCCAGAAGCTTGGAGGTCGGGGAGCTGTTTTTT. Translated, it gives CARSLEVGELFF. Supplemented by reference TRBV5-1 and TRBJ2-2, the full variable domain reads KAGVTQTPRYLIKTRGQQVTLSCSPISGHRSVSWYQQTPGQGLQFLFEYFSETQRNKGNFPGRFSGRQFSNSRSEMNVSTLELGDSALYLCARSLEVGELFFGEGSRLTVL.

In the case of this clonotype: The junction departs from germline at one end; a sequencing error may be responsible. The CDR3 sequence: CANSTTSVSWAFF. The CDR3 bases are TGTGCCAACAGTACGACCTCAGTGTCGTGGGCTTTCTTT. The chain couples TRBV6-5 to TRBJ1-1; D gene unclear. The V gene's germline CDR1 is MNHEY and CDR2 SVGAGI. The CDR3 is 13 residues long.

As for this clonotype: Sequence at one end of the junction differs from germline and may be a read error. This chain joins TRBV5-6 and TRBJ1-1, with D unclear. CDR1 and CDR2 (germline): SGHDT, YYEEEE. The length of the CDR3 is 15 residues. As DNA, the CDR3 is TGTGCCAGCAGCTTGGTTCCAAGTATGAATACTGAAGCTTTCTTT. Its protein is CASSLVPSMNTEAFF.

The CDR3 sequence is CANCVEETSGLETQYF. CDR3 in DNA: TGTGCCAACTGCGTAGAGGAGACTAGCGGGCTAGAGACCCAGTACTTC. This chain connects TRBV9 to TRBJ2-5; 10 bases align to TRBD2. The CDR3 loop spans 16 amino acids. The V and J ends lost 9 bases and 4 bases, in that order; junction bases with no gene match: 15. Germline lookup yields CDR1 SGDLS and CDR2 YYNGEE.

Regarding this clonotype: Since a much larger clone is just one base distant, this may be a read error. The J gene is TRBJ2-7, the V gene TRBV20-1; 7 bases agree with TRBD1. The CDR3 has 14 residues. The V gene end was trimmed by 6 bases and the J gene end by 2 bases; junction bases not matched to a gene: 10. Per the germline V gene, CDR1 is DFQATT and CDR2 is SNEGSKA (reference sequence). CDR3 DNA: TGCAGTGCCAGTCCGGGACAGAGGGCCTACGAGCAGTACTTC. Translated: CSASPGQRAYEQYF.

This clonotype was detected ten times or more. In DNA form, the CDR3 reads TGCGCCAGCAGCCAAGATATCCAGGACACCGAGCAGTACTTC. Residues: CASSQDIQDTEQYF. The gene calls are TRBV4-1 and TRBJ2-7; a possible D gene is TRBD1 (5 bases). V was trimmed by 0 bases and J by 6 bases, leaving 12 bases between them. Per the germline V gene, CDR1 is MGHRA and CDR2 is YSYEKL. This CDR3 is 14 amino acids long.

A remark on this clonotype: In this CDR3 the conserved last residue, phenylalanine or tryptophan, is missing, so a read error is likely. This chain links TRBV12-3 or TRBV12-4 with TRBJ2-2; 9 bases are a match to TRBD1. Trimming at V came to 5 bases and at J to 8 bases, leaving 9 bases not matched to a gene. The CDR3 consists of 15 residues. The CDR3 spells CASSTGTGLTGELFL. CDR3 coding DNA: TGTGCCAGCAGTACCGGGACAGGGCTTACGGGGGAGCTGTTTTTG.

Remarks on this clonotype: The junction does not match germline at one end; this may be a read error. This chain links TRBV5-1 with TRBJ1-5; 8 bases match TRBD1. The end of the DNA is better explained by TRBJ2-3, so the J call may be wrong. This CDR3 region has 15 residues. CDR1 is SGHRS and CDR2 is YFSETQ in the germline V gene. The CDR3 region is CASSTGQGGNQPQYF. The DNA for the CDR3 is TGCGCTAGCAGCACTGGACAGGGCGGCAATCAGCCCCAGTATTTT.

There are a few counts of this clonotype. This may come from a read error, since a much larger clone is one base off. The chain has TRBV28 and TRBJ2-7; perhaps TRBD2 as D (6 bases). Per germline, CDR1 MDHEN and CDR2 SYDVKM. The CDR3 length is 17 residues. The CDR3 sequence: CVSSLWKGAPGVYEQYF. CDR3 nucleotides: TGTGTCAGCAGTTTATGGAAAGGGGCCCCGGGAGTCTACGAGCAGTACTTC.

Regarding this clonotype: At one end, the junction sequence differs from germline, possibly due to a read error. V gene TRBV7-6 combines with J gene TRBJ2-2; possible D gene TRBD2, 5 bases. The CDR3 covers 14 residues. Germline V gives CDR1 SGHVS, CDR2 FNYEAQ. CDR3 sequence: CASIVDGNTEELFF. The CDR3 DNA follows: TGTGCCAGCATAGTCGACGGGAATACCGAGGAGCTGTTTTTT.

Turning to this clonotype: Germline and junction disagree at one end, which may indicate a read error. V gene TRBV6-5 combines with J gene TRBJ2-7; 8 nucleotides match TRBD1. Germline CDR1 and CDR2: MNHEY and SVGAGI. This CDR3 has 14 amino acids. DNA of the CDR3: TGTGCCAGCAGCTACGGGACAGGAGACTACGAGCAATACTTC. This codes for CASSYGTGDYEQYF.

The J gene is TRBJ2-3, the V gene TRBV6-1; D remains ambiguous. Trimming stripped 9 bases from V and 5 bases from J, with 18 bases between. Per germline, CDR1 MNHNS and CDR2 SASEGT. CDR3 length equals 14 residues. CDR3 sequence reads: CASTIHFDGDTQYF. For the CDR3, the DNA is TGTGCCAGTACCATCCATTTCGACGGAGATACGCAGTATTTT.